Following are 17 T cell receptor beta chains from one sample sequenced in a study of T cell responses to AZD1222 COVID-19 vaccine. Clones were sequenced by immunoSEQ multiplex PCR, and TCRdb holds only the in-frame ones, with some missing. The data show more than 65,000 clones, with 60% to 80% seen just once and approximately 21% held by the top ten. Sequenced here: peripheral blood, sampled on day 0 of AZD1222 vaccination. The receptors stem from an adult in good health.

The chain uses TRBV6-4 and TRBJ1-1, with TRBD1 as a possible D gene (5 bases). The CDR3 runs 14 residues. CDR1 is MRHNA and CDR2 is SNTAGT in the germline V gene. Trimming took 2 bases from V and 1 from J, leaving 8 bases between them. The CDR3 reads CASSDTDRNTEAFF. The CDR3 nucleotides read TGTGCCAGCAGTGACACAGACAGGAACACTGAAGCTTTCTTT.

The chain employs TRBV6-5 and TRBJ1-4; D remains ambiguous. CDR1 and CDR2 (germline): MNHEY, SVGAGI. Trimming left V 6 bases short and J 5 bases short, with 13 bases between. The CDR3 spans 14 residues. CDR3 protein: CASRGSYLNEKLFF. In DNA, the CDR3 is TGTGCCAGCAGGGGGTCCTACCTCAATGAAAAACTGTTTTTT.

The V gene is TRBV24-1, the J gene TRBJ2-1; TRBD2 agrees at 10 bases. With 5 bases clipped from V and 7 bases from J, the junction kept 10 bases outside the gene matches. The V gene's germline CDR1 is KGHDR and CDR2 SFDVKD. The CDR3 length is 16 residues. DNA of the CDR3: TGTGCCACCAGTGCCCGAGCGGGAGGGCCTAGAAATGAGCAGTTCTTC. It specifies CATSARAGGPRNEQFF.

The CDR3 reads CASSSPPLNNEQFF. The CDR3 region has the DNA TGTGCCAGCAGCTCCCCCCCTCTAAACAATGAGCAGTTCTTC. The chain carries TRBV7-2 and TRBJ2-1; D not certain. There are 14 residues in the CDR3. Germline values: CDR1 SGHTA, CDR2 FQGNSA. Trimming left V 4 bases short and J 5 bases short, with 12 bases between.

The gene calls are TRBV9 and TRBJ1-6, with 7 bases identical to TRBD1. In germline, CDR1 is SGDLS, CDR2 YYNGEE. The CDR3 is 14 residues long. Germline trimming cut 3 bases from V and 8 bases from J; bases unmatched to any gene: 5. Here the CDR3 DNA reads TGTGCCAGCAGCGCGACAGGGTTGGATTCACCCCTCCACTTT. Its protein product is CASSATGLDSPLHF. Supplemented by reference TRBV9 and TRBJ1-6, the full variable domain reads DSGVTQTPKHLITATGQRVTLRCSPRSGDLSVYWYQQSLDQGLQFLIQYYNGEERAKGNILERFSAQQFPDLHSELNLSSLELGDSALYFCASSATGLDSPLHFGNGTRLTVT.

The gene calls are TRBV4-2 and TRBJ1-2, with 8 bases matching TRBD1. Trimming at V came to 0 bases and at J to 8 bases, leaving 8 bases not matched to a gene. Per the germline V gene, CDR1 is LGHNA and CDR2 is YNFKEQ. The CDR3 is 15 residues long. CDR3 protein: CASSQDSGQGQGYTF. The DNA for the CDR3 is TGTGCCAGCAGCCAAGATAGTGGACAGGGACAAGGCTACACCTTC.

The V call is TRBV5-8, the J call TRBJ2-3, with TRBD2 matching 11 bases. The V and J ends lost 4 bases and 2 bases, in that order; junction bases with no gene match: 6. This CDR3 has 16 amino acids. CDR1 and CDR2 from the germline V gene are SGHTS and YDEGEE. Here the CDR3 DNA reads TGTGCCAGCAGCATTAGCGGGAGGGGAACCACAGATACGCAGTATTTT. Residues: CASSISGRGTTDTQYF. The full variable domain, its missing parts supplied by reference TRBV5-8 and TRBJ2-3, is EAGVTQSPTHLIKTRGQQATLRCSPISGHTSVYWYQQALGLGLQFLLWYDEGEERNRGNFPPRFSGRQFPNYSSELNVNALELEDSALYLCASSISGRGTTDTQYFGPGTRLTVL.

This clone appeared once. The same CDR3 also results from other DNA sequences found in this sample. The chain joins TRBV19 to TRBJ1-3; D is uncertain. Germline CDR1 and CDR2: LNHDA and SQIVND (reference sequence). This CDR3 is 14 amino acids long. Trimming left V 5 bases short and J 4 bases short, with 12 bases between. The CDR3 sequence is CASSHGPPGNTIYF. The CDR3 DNA sequence: TGTGCCAGTAGTCACGGGCCTCCCGGAAACACCATATATTTT.

The genes are TRBV19 and TRBJ1-1; the D gene is possibly TRBD1 (6 bases). CDR3 length equals 14 residues. Trimming shortened V by 6 bases and J by 9 bases, and 20 bases separated the two germline ends. The V gene's germline CDR1 is LNHDA and CDR2 SQIVND (reference sequence). DNA for the CDR3: TGTGCCAGTAGCCCGGAGGGGGGGCGCGGGAAAGCTTTCTTT. As protein: CASSPEGGRGKAFF.

The chain recombines TRBV6-5 with TRBJ2-5, with D uncertain. Looked up from germline, CDR1 is MNHEY and CDR2 is SVGAGI. This CDR3 has 12 residues. The V end lost 6 bases, the J end lost 5 bases, and 10 bases lay between the germline ends. CDR3 sequence: CASRAVSETQYF. The CDR3 region has the DNA TGTGCCAGCAGGGCCGTTTCGGAGACCCAGTACTTC.

The chain uses TRBV5-4 and TRBJ2-7; 8 nucleotides agree with TRBD2. CDR3 length: 15 amino acids. V was clipped by 4 bases and J by 2 bases; unmatched bases: 8. From germline, CDR1 is SGHNT and CDR2 YYREEE (reference sequence). CDR3 bases: TGTGCCAGCAGCCTCGGGACTAGGCGCACCTACGAGCAGTACTTC. Protein product: CASSLGTRRTYEQYF.

The chain carries TRBV7-9 and TRBJ1-2; D perhaps matches TRBD1 (6 bases). The germline V and J ends were trimmed by 1 base and 4 bases, with 13 bases remaining between them. The germline V gene has CDR1 SEHNR and CDR2 FQNEAQ (reference sequence). The CDR3 loop spans 15 amino acids. The DNA of the CDR3 is TGTGCCAGCAGCTTAGGCGGGGGGCTGGTCTATGGCTACACCTTC. It is translated as CASSLGGGLVYGYTF.

The chain recombines TRBV27 with TRBJ1-2; weak D call: TRBD1 (5 bases). CDR1 is MNHEY and CDR2 is SMNVEV in the germline V gene (reference sequence). Trimming took off 2 bases at V and 4 bases at J, with 14 bases between the two ends. The CDR3 runs 15 residues. The CDR3 protein is CASSLTGTAFYGYTF. DNA for the CDR3: TGTGCCAGCAGTTTAACCGGGACCGCGTTCTATGGCTACACCTTC.

The chain is built from TRBV5-4 and TRBJ2-2; no firm D call. The CDR3 runs to 14 residues. Germline CDR1 is SGHNT and CDR2 is YYREEE (reference sequence). The V end lost 1 base, the J end lost 2 bases, and 6 bases lay between the germline ends. The DNA for the CDR3 is TGTGCCAGCAGCTTGACTCTCAACACCGGGGAGCTGTTTTTT. Its translation is CASSLTLNTGELFF. The whole variable domain, filled in from reference TRBV5-4 and TRBJ2-2, reads ETGVTQSPTHLIKTRGQQVTLRCSSQSGHNTVSWYQQALGQGPQFIFQYYREEENGRGNFPPRFSGLQFPNYSSELNVNALELDDSALYLCASSLTLNTGELFFGEGSRLTVL.

This sequence joins TRBV30 and TRBJ2-4; D not resolved. The CDR3 totals 13 residues. V was trimmed by 2 bases and J by 0 bases, leaving 5 bases between them. Germline-derived CDR1 and CDR2 are GTSNPN and SVGIG (reference sequence). In nucleotides, the CDR3 is TGTGCCTGGAGTAGAGAAGCCAAAAACATTCAGTACTTC. It is translated as CAWSREAKNIQYF.

The chain links TRBV12-3 or TRBV12-4 to TRBJ1-2; TRBD1 aligns across 7 bases. V lost 5 bases, J lost 6 bases, and 6 bases stayed unmatched. The CDR3 is 13 residues long. CDR3 coding DNA: TGTGCCAGCAGTCGACAGGGTGTACATGGCTACACCTTC. This sequence encodes CASSRQGVHGYTF.

The chain employs TRBV7-8 and TRBJ2-2; D perhaps matches TRBD2 (6 bases). The germline V gene encodes CDR1 SGHVS and CDR2 FQNEAQ. This CDR3 is 15 amino acids long. The V end lost 0 bases, the J end lost 3 bases, and 8 bases lay between the germline ends. The CDR3 region has the DNA TGTGCCAGCAGCTTAGCGCGGGGATACACCGGGGAGCTGTTTTTT. As protein: CASSLARGYTGELFF. Combining the CDR3 with reference TRBV7-8 and TRBJ2-2 gives the whole variable domain GAGVSQSPRYKVAKRGQDVALRCDPISGHVSLFWYQQALGQGPEFLTYFQNEAQLDKSGLPSDRFFAERPEGSVSTLKIQRTQQEDSAVYLCASSLARGYTGELFFGEGSRLTVL.